This T cell receptor beta chain was found in a study of Graves' ophthalmopathy and Graves' hyperthyroidism. Broader study findings: The blood repertoire also included most expanded thyroid clonotypes above 0.001 frequency.

This CDR3 is built from 14 residues. V gave up 5 bases and J gave up 11 bases; unmatched junction bases: 6. Looked up from germline, CDR1 is SGHTA and CDR2 is FQGNSA. Using RNA transcripts, the TCR beta CDR3 regions were amplified. HTBI-primed RT-PCR formed the first round, and a multiplex PCR formed the second. TCRdb reprocessed the multiplex PCR reads with MiXCR, giving one entry per CDR3 protein. The table has over a million distinct CDR3 sequences, about two fifths seen once; the top ten hold roughly 11%. This clonotype was counted a few times. Its antigen is still unknown. The chain uses TRBV7-2 and TRBJ1-6, with 10 bases that match TRBD1. The sequenced material came from peripheral blood or thyroid tissue (not recorded which). The sequence derives from an adult man with Graves' hyperthyroidism. The CDR3 DNA reads as TGTGCCAGCAGCCCCTTGGGACAGGGGACACCCCTCCACTTT. Residues: CASSPLGQGTPLHF.